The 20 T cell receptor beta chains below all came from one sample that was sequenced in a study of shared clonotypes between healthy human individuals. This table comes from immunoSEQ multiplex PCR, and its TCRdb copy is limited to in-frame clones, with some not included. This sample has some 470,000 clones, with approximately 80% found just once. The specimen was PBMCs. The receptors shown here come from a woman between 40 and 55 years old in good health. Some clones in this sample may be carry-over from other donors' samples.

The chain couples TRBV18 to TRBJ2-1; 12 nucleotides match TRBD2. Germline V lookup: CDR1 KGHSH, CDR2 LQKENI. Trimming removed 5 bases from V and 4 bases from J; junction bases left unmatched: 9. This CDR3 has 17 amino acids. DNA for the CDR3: TGTGCCAGCTCATCAACACCGGGACTAGCGGGTTACAATGAGCAGTTCTTC. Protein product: CASSSTPGLAGYNEQFF.

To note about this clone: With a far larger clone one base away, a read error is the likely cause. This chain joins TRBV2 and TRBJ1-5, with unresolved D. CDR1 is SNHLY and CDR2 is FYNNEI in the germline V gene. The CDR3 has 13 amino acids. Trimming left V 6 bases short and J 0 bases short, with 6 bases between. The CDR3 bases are TGTGCCAGCAGAAGAGGTAGCAATCAGCCCCAGCATTTT. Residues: CASRRGSNQPQHF.

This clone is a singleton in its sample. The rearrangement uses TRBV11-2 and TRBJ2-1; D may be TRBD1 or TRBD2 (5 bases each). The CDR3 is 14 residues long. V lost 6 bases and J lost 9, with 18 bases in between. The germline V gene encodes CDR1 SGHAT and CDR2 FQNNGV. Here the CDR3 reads CASRPGAGGGEQFF. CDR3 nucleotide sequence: TGTGCCAGCAGACCCGGGGCAGGTGGTGGTGAGCAGTTCTTC.

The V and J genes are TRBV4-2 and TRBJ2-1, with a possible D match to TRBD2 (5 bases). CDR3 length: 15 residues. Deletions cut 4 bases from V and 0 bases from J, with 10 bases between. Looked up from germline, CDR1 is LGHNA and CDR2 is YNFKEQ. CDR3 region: CASSRSSGSYNEQFF. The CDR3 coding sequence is TGTGCCAGCAGCCGATCAAGCGGCTCCTACAATGAGCAGTTCTTC.

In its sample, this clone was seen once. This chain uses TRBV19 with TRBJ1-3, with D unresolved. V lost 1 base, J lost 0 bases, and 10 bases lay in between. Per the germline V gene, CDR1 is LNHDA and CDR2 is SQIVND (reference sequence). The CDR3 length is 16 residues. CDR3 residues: CASSIAGRSSGNTIYF. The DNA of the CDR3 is TGTGCCAGTAGTATAGCAGGACGGTCCTCTGGAAACACCATATATTTT. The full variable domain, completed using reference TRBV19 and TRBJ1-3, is DGGITQSPKYLFRKEGQNVTLSCEQNLNHDAMYWYRQDPGQGLRLIYYSQIVNDFQKGDIAEGYSVSREKKESFPLTVTSAQKNPTAFYLCASSIAGRSSGNTIYFGEGSWLTVV.

The chain's CDR3 is CASSQTSGRSDTQYF. The DNA for the CDR3 is TGTGCCAGTAGCCAGACTAGCGGGAGGTCGGATACGCAGTATTTT. This chain joins TRBV19 and TRBJ2-3; 13 bases are a match to TRBD2. The CDR3 totals 15 residues. The V and J ends lost 6 bases and 6 bases, in that order; junction bases with no gene match: 6. The V gene's germline CDR1 is LNHDA and CDR2 SQIVND (reference sequence).

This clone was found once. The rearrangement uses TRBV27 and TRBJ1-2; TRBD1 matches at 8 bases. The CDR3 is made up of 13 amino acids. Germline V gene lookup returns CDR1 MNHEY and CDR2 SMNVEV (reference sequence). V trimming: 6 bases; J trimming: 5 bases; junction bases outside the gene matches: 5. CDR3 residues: CASRSGQAYGYTF. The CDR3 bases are TGTGCCAGCAGGTCGGGACAGGCTTATGGCTACACCTTC.

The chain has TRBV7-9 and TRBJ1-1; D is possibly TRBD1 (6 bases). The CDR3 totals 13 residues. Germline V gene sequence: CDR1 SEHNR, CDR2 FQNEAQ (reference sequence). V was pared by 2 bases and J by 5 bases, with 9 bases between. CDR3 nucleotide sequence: TGTGCCAGCAGCTTACAACAGGGAACTGAAGCTTTCTTT. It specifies CASSLQQGTEAFF.

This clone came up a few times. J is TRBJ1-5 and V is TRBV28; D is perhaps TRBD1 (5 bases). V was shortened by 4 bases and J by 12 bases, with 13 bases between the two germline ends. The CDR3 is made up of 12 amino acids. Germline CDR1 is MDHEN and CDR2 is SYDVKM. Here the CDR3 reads CASSSQHRFQHF. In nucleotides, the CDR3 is TGTGCCAGCAGTTCCCAACACAGGTTCCAGCATTTT. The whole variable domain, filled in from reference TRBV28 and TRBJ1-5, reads DVKVTQSSRYLVKRTGEKVFLECVQDMDHENMFWYRQDPGLGLRLIYFSYDVKMKEKGDIPEGYSVSREKKERFSLILESASTNQTSMYLCASSSQHRFQHFGDGTRLSIL.

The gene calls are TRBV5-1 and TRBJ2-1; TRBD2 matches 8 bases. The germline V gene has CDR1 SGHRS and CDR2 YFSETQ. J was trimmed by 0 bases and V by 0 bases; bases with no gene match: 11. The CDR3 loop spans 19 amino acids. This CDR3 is CASSLVAGMVLSSYNEQFF. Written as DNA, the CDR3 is TGCGCCAGCAGCTTGGTAGCGGGAATGGTGTTGAGCTCCTACAATGAGCAGTTCTTC.

CDR3 DNA sequence: TGTGCCAGCAGCTCCTTAGCGGGAGGGCAAGAGACCCAGTACTTC. Amino acid sequence: CASSSLAGGQETQYF. The J gene is TRBJ2-5, the V gene TRBV7-7; 11 bases fit TRBD2. The CDR3 loop spans 15 amino acids. Germline values: CDR1 SSHAT, CDR2 FNYEAQ (reference sequence). The J segment lost 2 bases and the V segment lost 4 bases, leaving 3 bases of the junction unmatched.

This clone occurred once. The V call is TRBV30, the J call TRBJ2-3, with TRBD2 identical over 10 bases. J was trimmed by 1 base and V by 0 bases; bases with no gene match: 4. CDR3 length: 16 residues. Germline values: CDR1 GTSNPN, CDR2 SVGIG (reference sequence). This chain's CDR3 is CAWSVLGLAGTDTQYF. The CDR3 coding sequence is TGTGCCTGGAGTGTACTCGGACTAGCGGGCACAGATACGCAGTATTTT.

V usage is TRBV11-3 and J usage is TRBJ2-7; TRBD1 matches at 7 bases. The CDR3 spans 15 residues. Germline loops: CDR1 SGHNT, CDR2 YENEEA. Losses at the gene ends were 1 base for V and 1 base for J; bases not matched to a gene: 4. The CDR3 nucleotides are TGTGCCAGCAGCTTAGCTGGGGACAGATCCTACGAGCAGTACTTC. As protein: CASSLAGDRSYEQYF.

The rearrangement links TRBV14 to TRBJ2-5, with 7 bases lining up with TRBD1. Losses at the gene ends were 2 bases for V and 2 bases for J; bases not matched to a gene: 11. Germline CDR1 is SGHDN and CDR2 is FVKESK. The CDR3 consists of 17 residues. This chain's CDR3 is CASSQPPVQGDQETQYF. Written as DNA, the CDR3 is TGTGCCAGCAGCCAACCACCCGTCCAGGGGGATCAAGAGACCCAGTACTTC.

The CDR3 reads CASSVGAYEQYF. For the CDR3, the DNA is TGTGCCAGCAGTGTGGGGGCTTACGAGCAGTACTTC. The chain joins TRBV2 to TRBJ2-7, with D perhaps matching TRBD1 (6 bases). The ends were cut back, 4 bases at V and 4 bases at J, with 8 bases in the middle. The CDR3 length is 12 residues. Germline CDR1 is SNHLY and CDR2 is FYNNEI.

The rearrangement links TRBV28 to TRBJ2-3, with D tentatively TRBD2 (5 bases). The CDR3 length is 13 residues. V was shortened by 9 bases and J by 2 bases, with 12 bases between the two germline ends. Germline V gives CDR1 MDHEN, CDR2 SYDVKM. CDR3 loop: CASGEEVTDTQYF. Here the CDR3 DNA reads TGTGCCAGTGGTGAGGAGGTCACAGATACGCAGTATTTT.

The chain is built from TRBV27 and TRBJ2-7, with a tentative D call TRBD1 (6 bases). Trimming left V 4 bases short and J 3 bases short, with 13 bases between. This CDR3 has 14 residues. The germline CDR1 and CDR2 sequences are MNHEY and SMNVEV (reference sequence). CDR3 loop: CASSSRDTGYEQYF. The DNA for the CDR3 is TGTGCCAGCAGTTCCCGGGACACAGGCTACGAGCAGTACTTC.

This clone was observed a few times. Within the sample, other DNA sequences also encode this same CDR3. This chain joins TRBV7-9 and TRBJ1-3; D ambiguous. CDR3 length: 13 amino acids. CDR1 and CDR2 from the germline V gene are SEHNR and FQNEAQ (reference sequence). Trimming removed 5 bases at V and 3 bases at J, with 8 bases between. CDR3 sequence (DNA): TGTGCCAGCAGCCTAGGTGGTGGAAACACCATATATTTT. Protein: CASSLGGGNTIYF.

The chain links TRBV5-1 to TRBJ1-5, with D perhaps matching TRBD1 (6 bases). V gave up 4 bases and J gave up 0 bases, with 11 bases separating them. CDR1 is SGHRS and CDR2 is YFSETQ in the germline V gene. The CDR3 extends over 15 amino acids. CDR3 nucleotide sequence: TGCGCCAGCAGCCAATCAGGGGATAGCAATCAGCCCCAGCATTTT. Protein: CASSQSGDSNQPQHF. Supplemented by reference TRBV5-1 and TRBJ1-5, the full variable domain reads KAGVTQTPRYLIKTRGQQVTLSCSPISGHRSVSWYQQTPGQGLQFLFEYFSETQRNKGNFPGRFSGRQFSNSRSEMNVSTLELGDSALYLCASSQSGDSNQPQHFGDGTRLSIL.

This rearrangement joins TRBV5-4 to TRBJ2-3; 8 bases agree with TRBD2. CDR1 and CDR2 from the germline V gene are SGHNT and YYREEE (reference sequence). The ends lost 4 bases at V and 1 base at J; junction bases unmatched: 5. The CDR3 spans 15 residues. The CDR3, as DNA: TGTGCCAGCAGCGCGGGAGGAGTAGGCACAGATACGCAGTATTTT. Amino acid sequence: CASSAGGVGTDTQYF.